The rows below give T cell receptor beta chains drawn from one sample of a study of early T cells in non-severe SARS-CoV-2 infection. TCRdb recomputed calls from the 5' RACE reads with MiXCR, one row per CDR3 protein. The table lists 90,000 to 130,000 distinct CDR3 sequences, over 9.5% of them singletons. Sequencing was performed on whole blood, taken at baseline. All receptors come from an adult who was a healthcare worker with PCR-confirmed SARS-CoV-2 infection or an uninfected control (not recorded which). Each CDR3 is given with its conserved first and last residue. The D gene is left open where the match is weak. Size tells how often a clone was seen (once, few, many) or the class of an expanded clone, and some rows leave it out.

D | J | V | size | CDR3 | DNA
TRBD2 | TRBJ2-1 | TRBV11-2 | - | CASSLGGLAGVGNEQFF | TGTGCCAGCAGCTTAGGGGGGCTAGCGGGAGTTGGCAATGAGCAGTTCTTC
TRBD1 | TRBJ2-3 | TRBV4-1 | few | CASSLQGVLTDTQYF | TGCGCCAGCAGCCTCCAGGGGGTTCTCACAGATACGCAGTATTTT
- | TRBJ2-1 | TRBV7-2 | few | CASSLTGRQFF | TGTGCCAGCAGCTTAACGGGGCGGCAGTTCTTC
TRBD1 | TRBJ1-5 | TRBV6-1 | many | CASSEGQGHQPQHF | TGTGCCAGCAGTGAGGGACAGGGGCATCAGCCCCAGCATTTT
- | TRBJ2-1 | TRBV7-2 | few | CASSSAGVSYNEQFF | TGTGCCAGCAGCTCGGCCGGGGTCTCCTACAATGAGCAGTTCTTC
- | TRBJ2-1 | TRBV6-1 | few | CASIRGGSYNEQFF | TGTGCCAGCATCAGGGGGGGTTCCTACAATGAGCAGTTCTTC
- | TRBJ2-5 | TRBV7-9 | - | CASSPSTRAETQYF | TGTGCCAGCAGCCCTTCGACCCGCGCGGAGACCCAGTACTTC
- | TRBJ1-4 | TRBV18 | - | CASSPNQLQGDNEKLFF | TGTGCCAGCTCACCGAACCAATTACAGGGCGATAATGAAAAACTGTTTTTT
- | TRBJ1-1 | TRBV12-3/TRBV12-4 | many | CASSRLGNTEAFF | TGTGCCAGCAGCCGCCTGGGGAACACTGAAGCTTTCTTT
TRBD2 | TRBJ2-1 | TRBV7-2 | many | CASSRLAGGNEQFF | TGTGCCAGCAGCCGACTAGCGGGAGGCAATGAGCAGTTCTTC
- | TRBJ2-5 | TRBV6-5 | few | CASSYRGLAPVQETQYF | TGTGCCAGCAGTTACCGTGGACTGGCGCCGGTCCAAGAGACCCAGTACTTC
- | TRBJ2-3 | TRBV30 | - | CAWGTGSGGSADTQYF | TGTGCCTGGGGGACAGGGAGCGGGGGGAGCGCAGATACGCAGTATTTT
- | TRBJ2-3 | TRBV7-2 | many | CASSLAGLGTDTQYF | TGTGCCAGCAGCTTAGCAGGGCTAGGCACAGATACGCAGTATTTT
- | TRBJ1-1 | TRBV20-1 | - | CSARGGRGTEAFF | TGCAGTGCTAGGGGGGGGCGAGGCACTGAAGCTTTCTTT
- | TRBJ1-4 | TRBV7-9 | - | CASSFSPERRSNEKLFF | TGTGCCAGCAGCTTTTCCCCAGAGCGGAGATCTAATGAAAAACTGTTTTTT
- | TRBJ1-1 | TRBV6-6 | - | CASNRQGEAFF | TGTGCCAGCAATCGGCAGGGTGAAGCTTTCTTT
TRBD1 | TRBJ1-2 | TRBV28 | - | CASSSQGQGGGYTF | TGTGCCAGCAGTTCCCAGGGACAGGGAGGCGGCTACACCTTC
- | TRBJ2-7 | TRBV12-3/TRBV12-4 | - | CASSLNPSYEQYF | TGTGCCAGCAGTCTTAATCCCTCCTACGAGCAGTACTTC
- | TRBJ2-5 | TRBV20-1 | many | CSARTHSRAAQETQYF | TGCAGTGCTAGGACCCATTCCCGAGCGGCGCAAGAGACCCAGTACTTC
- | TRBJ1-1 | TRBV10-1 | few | CASSADSNTEAFF | TGCGCCAGCAGTGCGGACAGCAACACTGAAGCTTTCTTT
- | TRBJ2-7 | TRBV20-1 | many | CSARDISYEQYF | TGCAGTGCCCGGGACATCTCCTACGAGCAGTACTTC
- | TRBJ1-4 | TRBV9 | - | CASSVQGEGNEKLFF | TGTGCCAGCAGCGTGCAGGGCGAGGGTAATGAAAAACTGTTTTTT
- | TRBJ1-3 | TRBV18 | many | CASSAQGSSGNTIYF | TGTGCCAGCTCAGCCCAGGGTTCCTCTGGAAACACCATATATTTT
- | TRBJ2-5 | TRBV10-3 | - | CAIGNREETQYF | TGTGCCATCGGGAACAGGGAAGAGACCCAGTACTTC
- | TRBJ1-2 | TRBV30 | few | CAWGSRRGYGYTF | TGTGCCTGGGGCTCTCGTAGGGGCTATGGCTACACCTTC
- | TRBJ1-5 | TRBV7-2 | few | CASSLATQPQHF | TGTGCCAGCAGCCTCGCCACTCAGCCCCAGCATTTT
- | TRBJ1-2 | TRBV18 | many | CASSPGTFDYGYTF | TGTGCCAGCTCACCAGGCACATTTGACTATGGCTACACCTTC
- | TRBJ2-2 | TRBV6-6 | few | CATNPPDLKNTGELFF | TGTGCCACCAATCCGCCGGACTTGAAGAACACCGGGGAGCTGTTTTTT
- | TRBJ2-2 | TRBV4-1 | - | CASSRGANTGELFF | TGCGCCAGCAGCCGAGGGGCGAACACCGGGGAGCTGTTTTTT
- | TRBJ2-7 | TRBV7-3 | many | CASSLEGSGEQYF | TGTGCCAGCAGCTTAGAAGGGTCAGGGGAGCAGTACTTC
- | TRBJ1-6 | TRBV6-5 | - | CASSYTAGSPLHF | TGTGCCAGCAGTTATACAGCGGGTTCACCCCTCCACTTT
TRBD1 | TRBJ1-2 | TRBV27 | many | CASSGGGQGYGYTF | TGTGCCAGCAGCGGTGGGGGACAGGGCTATGGCTACACCTTC
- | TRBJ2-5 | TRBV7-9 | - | CASREQGGLQTQYF | TGTGCCAGCAGGGAACAGGGTGGTCTCCAGACCCAGTACTTC
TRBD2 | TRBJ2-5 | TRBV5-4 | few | CASSFASGRAGETQYF | TGTGCCAGCAGCTTTGCTAGCGGGAGGGCCGGAGAGACCCAGTACTTC
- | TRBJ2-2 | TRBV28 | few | CASSLLLPTGELFF | TGTGCCAGCAGTTTATTACTACCCACCGGGGAGCTGTTTTTT
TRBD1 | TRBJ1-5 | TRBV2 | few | CASDPTGNQPQHF | TGTGCCAGCGACCCGACAGGGAATCAGCCCCAGCATTTT
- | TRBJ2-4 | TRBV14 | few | CASSQGTLAKNIQYF | TGTGCCAGCAGCCAAGGAACCTTAGCCAAAAACATTCAGTACTTC
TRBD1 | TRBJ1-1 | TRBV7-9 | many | CASSHRTGGPEAFF | TGTGCCAGCAGCCACAGGACAGGGGGGCCTGAAGCTTTCTTT
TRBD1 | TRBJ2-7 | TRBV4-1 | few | CASSQGTGASYEQYF | TGCGCCAGCAGCCAAGGGACAGGGGCCTCCTACGAGCAGTACTTC
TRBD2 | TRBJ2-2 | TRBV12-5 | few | CASSRDYLNTGELFF | TGTGCTAGCTCCCGGGACTACCTAAACACCGGGGAGCTGTTTTTT
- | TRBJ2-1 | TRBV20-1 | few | CSARGLSSYNEQFF | TGCAGTGCTCGGGGCCTTAGCTCCTACAATGAGCAGTTCTTC
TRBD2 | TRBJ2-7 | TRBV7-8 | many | CASSSPGTSRLYEQYF | TGTGCCAGCAGCTCCCCCGGGACTAGCAGACTCTACGAGCAGTACTTC
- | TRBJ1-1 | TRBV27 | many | CASSLSLNTEAFF | TGTGCCAGCAGCTTAAGTCTGAACACTGAAGCTTTCTTT
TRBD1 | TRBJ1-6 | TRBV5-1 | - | CASSSLPGQGYSPLHF | TGCGCCAGCAGCTCCCTCCCGGGACAGGGATATTCACCCCTCCACTTT
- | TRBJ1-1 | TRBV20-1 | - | CRTGRNTEAFF | TGCAGGACGGGAAGGAACACTGAAGCTTTCTTT
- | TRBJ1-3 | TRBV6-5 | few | CASSYGSGLQTHF | TGTGCCAGCAGTTACGGGTCCGGGCTCCAGACACATTTT
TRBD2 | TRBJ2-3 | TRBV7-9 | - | CASSLTGGTSGFDTQYF | TGTGCCAGCAGCCTTACGGGCGGGACTAGCGGGTTCGATACGCAGTATTTT
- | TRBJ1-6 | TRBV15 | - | CATSINRYNSPLHF | TGTGCCACCAGCATTAACAGATATAATTCACCCCTCCACTTT
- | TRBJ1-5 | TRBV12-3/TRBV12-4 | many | CASRRDTNQPQHF | TGTGCCAGCCGAAGGGACACCAATCAGCCCCAGCATTTT
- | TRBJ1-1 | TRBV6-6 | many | CASSSAIGTEAFF | TGTGCCAGCAGTTCGGCGATCGGCACTGAAGCTTTCTTT
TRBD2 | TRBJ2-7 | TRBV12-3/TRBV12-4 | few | CASSFRASGIYEQYF | TGTGCCAGCAGTTTCCGGGCTAGCGGGATCTACGAGCAGTACTTC
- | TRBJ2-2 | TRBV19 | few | CASSMGGQTTGELFF | TGTGCCAGTAGTATGGGGGGACAGACCACCGGGGAGCTGTTTTTT
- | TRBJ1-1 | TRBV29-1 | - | CSARPRESAEAFF | TGCAGCGCCCGCCCCAGGGAGAGCGCTGAAGCTTTCTTT
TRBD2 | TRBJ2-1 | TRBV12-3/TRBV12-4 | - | CASRKFGGRFPLAYNEQFF | TGTGCCAGCAGAAAGTTTGGCGGGAGATTCCCGCTCGCTTACAATGAGCAGTTCTTC
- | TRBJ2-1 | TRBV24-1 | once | CATSDASYNEQFF | TGTGCCACCAGTGACGCCTCCTACAATGAGCAGTTCTTC
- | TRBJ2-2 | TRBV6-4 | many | CASSPNTGELFF | TGTGCCAGCAGCCCCAACACCGGGGAGCTGTTTTTT
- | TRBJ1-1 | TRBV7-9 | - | CASSGQGGTEAFF | TGTGCCAGCAGCGGTCAGGGTGGCACTGAAGCTTTCTTT